These T cell receptor beta chains were read from a single sample in a study of Ad26.COV2.S vaccination and SARS-CoV-2 variants. The method was immunoSEQ multiplex PCR; TCRdb's version includes in-frame clones alone and lacks a portion of them. Among around 400,000 clones, roughly 85% were seen once, and the ten largest hold 7% to 9.5%. The sample consisted of peripheral blood, taken in a trial of Ad26.COV2.S vaccine versus placebo. The receptor set was obtained from a person aged 18-65 years who received the Ad26.COV2.S COVID-19 vaccine or a placebo. CDR3s include the opening cysteine and the closing phenylalanine or tryptophan. A D gene is named only where the DNA matches it firmly. Clone size appears in some rows only: once, few, many, or a class for an expanded clone.

cdr3_aa: CASSLAETQYF
cdr3_nt: TGTGCCAGCAGCTTAGCAGAGACCCAGTACTTC
d_call: .
j_call: TRBJ2-5
clone_size: .
v_call: TRBV7-6

cdr3_aa: CASTRLAGGLYNNEQFF
cdr3_nt: TGTGCCAGCACACGACTAGCGGGGGGACTCTATAACAATGAGCAGTTCTTC
d_call: TRBD2
j_call: TRBJ2-1
clone_size: .
v_call: TRBV7-9

cdr3_aa: CASSPSRGTGQPQHF
cdr3_nt: TGTGCCAGCAGCCCGAGCAGGGGCACGGGGCAGCCCCAGCATTTT
d_call: .
j_call: TRBJ1-5
clone_size: .
v_call: TRBV6-6

cdr3_aa: CASSSERIMSIPTF
cdr3_nt: TGCGCCAGCAGCTCCGAAAGGATAATGTCCATACCTACCTTC
d_call: .
j_call: TRBJ1-2
clone_size: .
v_call: TRBV5-1

cdr3_aa: CAWSLGQANQPQHF
cdr3_nt: TGTGCCTGGAGCTTGGGACAGGCAAATCAGCCCCAGCATTTT
d_call: TRBD1
j_call: TRBJ1-5
clone_size: .
v_call: TRBV30

cdr3_aa: CASSLTTGRSTEAFF
cdr3_nt: TGTGCCAGCAGCTTAACAACAGGGCGGAGCACTGAAGCTTTCTTT
d_call: .
j_call: TRBJ1-1
clone_size: .
v_call: TRBV11-2

cdr3_aa: CASSKTPGTASHEQYF
cdr3_nt: TGTGCCAGCAGCAAGACCCCCGGGACAGCATCCCACGAGCAGTACTTC
d_call: TRBD1
j_call: TRBJ2-7
clone_size: .
v_call: TRBV4-2

cdr3_aa: CASSPGTRNYNEQFF
cdr3_nt: TGTGCCAGCAGTCCCGGGACCCGAAACTACAATGAGCAGTTCTTC
d_call: .
j_call: TRBJ2-1
clone_size: .
v_call: TRBV3-1/TRBV3-2

cdr3_aa: CASSVGRGYTF
cdr3_nt: TGTGCCAGCAGCGTGGGAAGAGGCTACACCTTC
d_call: .
j_call: TRBJ1-2
clone_size: .
v_call: TRBV9

cdr3_aa: CASSLDTLYGYTF
cdr3_nt: TGTGCCAGCAGCTTGGATACCCTCTATGGCTACACCTTC
d_call: .
j_call: TRBJ1-2
clone_size: .
v_call: TRBV5-4

cdr3_aa: CASSDGTDEQYF
cdr3_nt: TGTGCCAGCAGCGACGGGACAGACGAGCAGTACTTC
d_call: TRBD1
j_call: TRBJ2-7
clone_size: few
v_call: TRBV7-9

cdr3_aa: CASTFMGDLTEAFF
cdr3_nt: TGTGCCAGCACCTTTATGGGAGATCTCACTGAAGCTTTCTTT
d_call: .
j_call: TRBJ1-1
clone_size: .
v_call: TRBV7-9

cdr3_aa: CAWNSYRGSPLHF
cdr3_nt: TGTGCCTGGAATTCGTACAGGGGATCACCCCTCCACTTT
d_call: TRBD1
j_call: TRBJ1-6
clone_size: many
v_call: TRBV30

cdr3_aa: CASSSNRASWETQYF
cdr3_nt: TGTGCCAGCAGTTCTAACAGAGCCTCATGGGAGACCCAGTACTTC
d_call: .
j_call: TRBJ2-5
clone_size: .
v_call: TRBV7-2

cdr3_aa: CSASPRRDSYNEQFF
cdr3_nt: TGCAGTGCTAGTCCAAGGCGAGATTCCTACAATGAGCAGTTCTTC
d_call: .
j_call: TRBJ2-1
clone_size: .
v_call: TRBV20-1

cdr3_aa: CASKRAGQNTGELFF
cdr3_nt: TGTGCCAGTAAGAGGGCGGGGCAGAACACCGGGGAGCTGTTTTTT
d_call: .
j_call: TRBJ2-2
clone_size: once
v_call: TRBV19

cdr3_aa: CASSGLAGGRYNEQFF
cdr3_nt: TGTGCCAGCAGCGGATTAGCGGGGGGGCGGTACAATGAGCAGTTCTTC
d_call: TRBD2
j_call: TRBJ2-1
clone_size: .
v_call: TRBV11-3

cdr3_aa: CASSQDAGSGLGGYTF
cdr3_nt: TGTGCCAGCAGCCAAGATGCAGGGTCAGGGTTAGGTGGCTACACCTTC
d_call: .
j_call: TRBJ1-2
clone_size: few
v_call: TRBV4-2

cdr3_aa: CASSQLGGNERYTEAFF
cdr3_nt: TGTGCCAGCAGCCAGCTAGGGGGCAACGAGAGGTACACTGAAGCTTTCTTT
d_call: TRBD1
j_call: TRBJ1-1
clone_size: .
v_call: TRBV14

cdr3_aa: CASREGSNYNEQFF
cdr3_nt: TGTGCCAGCAGGGAGGGGAGTAACTACAATGAGCAGTTCTTC
d_call: .
j_call: TRBJ2-1
clone_size: .
v_call: TRBV2

cdr3_aa: CSASPTGRYEQYF
cdr3_nt: TGCAGTGCTAGTCCGACTGGGCGGTACGAGCAGTACTTC
d_call: .
j_call: TRBJ2-7
clone_size: .
v_call: TRBV20-1

cdr3_aa: CASSSPNTEAFF
cdr3_nt: TGTGCCAGCAGTTCACCGAACACTGAAGCTTTCTTT
d_call: .
j_call: TRBJ1-1
clone_size: few
v_call: TRBV27

cdr3_aa: CASSPSAGIGYEQYF
cdr3_nt: TGTGCCAGCTCACCTAGTGCAGGGATCGGGTACGAGCAGTACTTC
d_call: .
j_call: TRBJ2-7
clone_size: .
v_call: TRBV18

cdr3_aa: CASSLERGQGGGYTF
cdr3_nt: TGCGCCAGCAGCTTGGAAAGGGGACAGGGAGGCGGCTACACCTTC
d_call: TRBD1
j_call: TRBJ1-2
clone_size: once
v_call: TRBV5-1

cdr3_aa: CASSRSGTGYGYTF
cdr3_nt: TGTGCCAGCAGTCGCTCAGGGACAGGCTATGGCTACACCTTC
d_call: TRBD1
j_call: TRBJ1-2
clone_size: .
v_call: TRBV6-5

cdr3_aa: CASSPVRATSYNEQFF
cdr3_nt: TGTGCCAGCTCACCAGTGCGGGCGACCTCCTACAATGAGCAGTTCTTC
d_call: .
j_call: TRBJ2-1
clone_size: .
v_call: TRBV18

cdr3_aa: CASSQPTHRNEQYF
cdr3_nt: TGCGCCAGCAGCCAACCGACCCATCGGAACGAGCAGTACTTC
d_call: .
j_call: TRBJ2-7
clone_size: .
v_call: TRBV4-1

cdr3_aa: CASSLGGLAGGYEQFF
cdr3_nt: TGCGCCAGCAGCTTGGGGGGACTAGCGGGAGGCTATGAGCAGTTCTTC
d_call: TRBD2
j_call: TRBJ2-1
clone_size: once
v_call: TRBV5-1

cdr3_aa: CASSVGLPYEQYF
cdr3_nt: TGTGCCAGTAGTGTGGGACTTCCCTACGAGCAGTACTTC
d_call: .
j_call: TRBJ2-7
clone_size: once
v_call: TRBV19

cdr3_aa: CASSLDRSNIQYF
cdr3_nt: TGTGCCAGCAGTTTAGATAGGTCGAACATTCAGTACTTC
d_call: .
j_call: TRBJ2-4
clone_size: .
v_call: TRBV12-3/TRBV12-4

cdr3_aa: CASSTALTDTQYF
cdr3_nt: TGCGCCAGCAGCACGGCCCTCACAGATACGCAGTATTTT
d_call: .
j_call: TRBJ2-3
clone_size: many
v_call: TRBV5-1

cdr3_aa: CASSTHGTADQPQHF
cdr3_nt: TGTGCCAGCAGCACCCATGGGACGGCTGATCAGCCCCAGCATTTT
d_call: .
j_call: TRBJ1-5
clone_size: few
v_call: TRBV9

cdr3_aa: CASSRTGTTGEAEAFF
cdr3_nt: TGTGCCAGCAGCCGTACCGGGACAACGGGGGAGGCTGAAGCTTTCTTT
d_call: .
j_call: TRBJ1-1
clone_size: .
v_call: TRBV5-6

cdr3_aa: CASSFSYPLNYGYTF
cdr3_nt: TGTGCCAGCAGTTTCTCTTACCCACTTAACTATGGCTACACCTTC
d_call: .
j_call: TRBJ1-2
clone_size: once
v_call: TRBV27

cdr3_aa: CAISDPGLNQPQHF
cdr3_nt: TGTGCCATCAGTGATCCGGGGCTCAATCAGCCCCAGCATTTT
d_call: .
j_call: TRBJ1-5
clone_size: .
v_call: TRBV10-3

cdr3_aa: CASSRRHSFYTEAFF
cdr3_nt: TGTGCCAGCAGTAGACGACACTCTTTCTACACTGAAGCTTTCTTT
d_call: .
j_call: TRBJ1-1
clone_size: .
v_call: TRBV6-5

cdr3_aa: CASIPRGRSYGYTF
cdr3_nt: TGTGCCAGCATCCCCCGAGGGAGGAGCTATGGCTACACCTTC
d_call: .
j_call: TRBJ1-2
clone_size: .
v_call: TRBV6-6

cdr3_aa: CASNILAGKQYF
cdr3_nt: TGTGCCAGCAACATCTTAGCGGGGAAGCAGTACTTC
d_call: TRBD2
j_call: TRBJ2-7
clone_size: once
v_call: TRBV7-2

cdr3_aa: CSIGDAAELFF
cdr3_nt: TGCAGCATCGGGGACGCAGCGGAGCTGTTTTTT
d_call: .
j_call: TRBJ2-2
clone_size: .
v_call: TRBV29-1

cdr3_aa: CASSLVQGWGGYTF
cdr3_nt: TGTGCCAGCAGCTTGGTCCAGGGGTGGGGTGGCTACACCTTC
d_call: .
j_call: TRBJ1-2
clone_size: .
v_call: TRBV11-2

cdr3_aa: CASNSPATYEQYF
cdr3_nt: TGTGCCAGCAACTCCCCAGCCACTTACGAGCAGTACTTC
d_call: .
j_call: TRBJ2-7
clone_size: .
v_call: TRBV5-4

cdr3_aa: CASSLITGANTEAFF
cdr3_nt: TGTGCCAGCAGCTTGATAACAGGGGCGAACACTGAAGCTTTCTTT
d_call: TRBD1
j_call: TRBJ1-1
clone_size: .
v_call: TRBV5-5

cdr3_aa: CASTPDRAGTPLHF
cdr3_nt: TGTGCCAGCACCCCTGACAGGGCCGGTACACCCCTCCACTTT
d_call: TRBD1
j_call: TRBJ1-6
clone_size: few
v_call: TRBV6-5

cdr3_aa: CASSFIPNNEQFF
cdr3_nt: TGTGCCAGCAGTTTCATTCCGAACAATGAGCAGTTCTTC
d_call: .
j_call: TRBJ2-1
clone_size: .
v_call: TRBV2

cdr3_aa: CASAPGPQETQYF
cdr3_nt: TGTGCCAGCGCCCCCGGGCCCCAAGAGACCCAGTACTTC
d_call: .
j_call: TRBJ2-5
clone_size: .
v_call: TRBV7-6

cdr3_aa: CASSLGLLASGELFF
cdr3_nt: TGTGCCAGCAGCTTAGGACTCCTAGCGAGCGGGGAGCTGTTTTTT
d_call: .
j_call: TRBJ2-2
clone_size: .
v_call: TRBV7-6

cdr3_aa: CASSTGLNQPQHF
cdr3_nt: TGTGCCAGCAGTACGGGGCTTAATCAGCCCCAGCATTTT
d_call: .
j_call: TRBJ1-5
clone_size: .
v_call: TRBV6-5

cdr3_aa: CAISVGGTLSSYEQYF
cdr3_nt: TGTGCCATCAGTGTCGGTGGGACTTTAAGCTCCTACGAGCAGTACTTC
d_call: .
j_call: TRBJ2-7
clone_size: .
v_call: TRBV10-3

cdr3_aa: CASSSTGGGYTF
cdr3_nt: TGTGCCAGCAGCTCGACAGGGGGTGGCTACACCTTC
d_call: TRBD1
j_call: TRBJ1-2
clone_size: .
v_call: TRBV13

cdr3_aa: CASRLVGDNNQPQHF
cdr3_nt: TGTGCCAGTAGACTAGTCGGGGATAACAATCAGCCCCAGCATTTT
d_call: .
j_call: TRBJ1-5
clone_size: .
v_call: TRBV19

cdr3_aa: CASRTYEKLFF
cdr3_nt: TGTGCCAGCAGGACCTATGAAAAACTGTTTTTT
d_call: .
j_call: TRBJ1-4
clone_size: .
v_call: TRBV2

cdr3_aa: CASSLNGLYQPQHF
cdr3_nt: TGCGCCAGCAGCTTGAATGGCCTTTATCAGCCCCAGCATTTT
d_call: .
j_call: TRBJ1-5
clone_size: few
v_call: TRBV5-1

cdr3_aa: CASSQDGTGRGQPQHF
cdr3_nt: TGCGCCAGCAGCCAAGATGGGACAGGGAGAGGACAGCCCCAGCATTTT
d_call: TRBD1
j_call: TRBJ1-5
clone_size: .
v_call: TRBV4-1

cdr3_aa: CASSQGWTGSTTEAFF
cdr3_nt: TGTGCCAGCAGCCAAGGGTGGACAGGGAGTACCACTGAAGCTTTCTTT
d_call: TRBD1
j_call: TRBJ1-1
clone_size: .
v_call: TRBV3-1/TRBV3-2

cdr3_aa: CASSQDRAGELFF
cdr3_nt: TGCGCCAGCAGCCAAGACAGGGCCGGGGAGCTGTTTTTT
d_call: .
j_call: TRBJ2-2
clone_size: .
v_call: TRBV4-3

cdr3_aa: CASSRGTRPYEQYF
cdr3_nt: TGTGCCAGCAGCCGGGGGACTAGGCCCTACGAGCAGTACTTC
d_call: TRBD2
j_call: TRBJ2-7
clone_size: .
v_call: TRBV7-9